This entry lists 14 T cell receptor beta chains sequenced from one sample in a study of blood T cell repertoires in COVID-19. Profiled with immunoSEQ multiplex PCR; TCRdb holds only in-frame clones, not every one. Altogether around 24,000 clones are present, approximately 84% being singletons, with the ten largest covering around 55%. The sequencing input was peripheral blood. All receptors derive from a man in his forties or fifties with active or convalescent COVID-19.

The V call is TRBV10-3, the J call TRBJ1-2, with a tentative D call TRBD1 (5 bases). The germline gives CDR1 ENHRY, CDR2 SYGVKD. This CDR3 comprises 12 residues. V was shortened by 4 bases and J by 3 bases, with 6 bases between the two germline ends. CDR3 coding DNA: TGTGCCATCAGTGGCAGGGACTATGGCTACACCTTC. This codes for CAISGRDYGYTF.

In DNA form, the CDR3 reads TGTGCCAGTAGTCCCGGGACTTATAGCAATCAGCCCCAGCATTTT. Amino acid sequence: CASSPGTYSNQPQHF. V and J are TRBV19 and TRBJ1-5, with D perhaps matching TRBD1 (5 bases). Deletions cut 5 bases from V and 0 bases from J, with 11 bases between. The germline gives CDR1 LNHDA, CDR2 SQIVND (reference sequence). The CDR3 contains 15 residues.

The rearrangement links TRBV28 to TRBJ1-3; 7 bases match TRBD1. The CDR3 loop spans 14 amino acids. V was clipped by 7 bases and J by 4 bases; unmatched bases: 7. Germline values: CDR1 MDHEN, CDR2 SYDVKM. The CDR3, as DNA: TGTGCCAGCAAGATACAGGGGAGAGGAAACACCATATATTTT. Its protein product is CASKIQGRGNTIYF.

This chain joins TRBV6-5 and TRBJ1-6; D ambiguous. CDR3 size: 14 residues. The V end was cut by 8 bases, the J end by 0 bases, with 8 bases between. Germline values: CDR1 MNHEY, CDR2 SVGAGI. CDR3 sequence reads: CASGETSYNSPLHF. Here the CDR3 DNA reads TGTGCCAGCGGGGAGACCTCCTATAATTCACCCCTCCACTTT.

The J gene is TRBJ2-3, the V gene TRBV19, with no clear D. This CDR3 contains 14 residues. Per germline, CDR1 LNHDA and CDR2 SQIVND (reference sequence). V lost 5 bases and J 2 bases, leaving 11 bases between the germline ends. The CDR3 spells CASSVSLSTDTQYF. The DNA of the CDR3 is TGTGCCAGTAGTGTTAGCCTCTCCACAGATACGCAGTATTTT.

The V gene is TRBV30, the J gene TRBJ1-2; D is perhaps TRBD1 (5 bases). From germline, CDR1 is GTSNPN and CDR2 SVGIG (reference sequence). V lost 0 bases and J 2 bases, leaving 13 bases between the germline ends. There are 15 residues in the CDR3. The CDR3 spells CAWSVRRQSNYGYTF. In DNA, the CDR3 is TGTGCCTGGAGTGTAAGACGACAGTCAAACTATGGCTACACCTTC.

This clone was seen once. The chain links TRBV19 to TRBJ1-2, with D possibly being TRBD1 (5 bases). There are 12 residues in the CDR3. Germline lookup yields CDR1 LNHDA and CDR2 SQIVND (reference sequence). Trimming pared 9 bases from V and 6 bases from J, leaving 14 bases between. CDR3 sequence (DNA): TGTGCCAGCAGGGTTTTTCGCCATGGCTACACCTTC. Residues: CASRVFRHGYTF.

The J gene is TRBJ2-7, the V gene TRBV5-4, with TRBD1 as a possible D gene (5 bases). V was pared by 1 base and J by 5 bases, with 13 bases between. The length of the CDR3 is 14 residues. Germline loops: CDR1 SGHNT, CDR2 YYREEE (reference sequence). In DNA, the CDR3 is TGTGCCAGCAGCTTGCCGGCAGGGCGGCACGAGCAGTACTTC. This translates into CASSLPAGRHEQYF.

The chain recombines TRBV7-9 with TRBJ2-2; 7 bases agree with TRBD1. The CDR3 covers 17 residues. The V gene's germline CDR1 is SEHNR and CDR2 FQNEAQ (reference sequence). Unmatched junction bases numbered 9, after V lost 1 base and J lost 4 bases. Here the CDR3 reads CASSLVIGTAGTGELFF. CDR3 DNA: TGTGCCAGCAGCTTAGTCATCGGGACAGCCGGCACCGGGGAGCTGTTTTTT.

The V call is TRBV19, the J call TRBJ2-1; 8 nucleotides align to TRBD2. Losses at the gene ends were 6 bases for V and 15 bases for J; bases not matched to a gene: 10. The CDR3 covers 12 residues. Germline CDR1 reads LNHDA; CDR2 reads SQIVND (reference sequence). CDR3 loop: CASSPGGELGFF. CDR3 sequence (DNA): TGTGCCAGTAGCCCCGGGGGGGAACTGGGGTTCTTC.

CDR3 protein: CASSLYSGGAEQFF. Written as DNA, the CDR3 is TGCGCCAGCAGCTTATATAGCGGGGGAGCTGAGCAGTTCTTC. The V and J genes are TRBV5-1 and TRBJ2-1; 9 nucleotides align to TRBD2. Per the germline V gene, CDR1 is SGHRS and CDR2 is YFSETQ. V was pared by 2 bases and J by 9 bases, with 6 bases of the junction left unmatched. This CDR3 is 14 amino acids long.

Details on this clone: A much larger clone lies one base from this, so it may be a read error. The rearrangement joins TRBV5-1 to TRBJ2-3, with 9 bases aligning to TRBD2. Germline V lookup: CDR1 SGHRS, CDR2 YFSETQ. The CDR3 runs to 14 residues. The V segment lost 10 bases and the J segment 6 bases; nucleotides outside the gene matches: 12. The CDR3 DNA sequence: TGCGCCCCCAGCGCGGGGGGGCGGGGCGATACGCAGTATTTT. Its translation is CAPSAGGRGDTQYF. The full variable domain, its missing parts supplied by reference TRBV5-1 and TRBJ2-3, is KAGVTQTPRYLIKTRGQQVTLSCSPISGHRSVSWYQQTPGQGLQFLFEYFSETQRNKGNFPGRFSGRQFSNSRSEMNVSTLELGDSALYLCAPSAGGRGDTQYFGPGTRLTVL.

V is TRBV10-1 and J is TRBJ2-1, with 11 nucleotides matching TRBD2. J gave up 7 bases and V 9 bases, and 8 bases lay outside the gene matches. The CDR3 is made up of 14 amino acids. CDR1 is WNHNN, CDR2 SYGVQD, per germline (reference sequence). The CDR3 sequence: CASASGRSQNEQFF. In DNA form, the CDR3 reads TGCGCCAGTGCTAGCGGGAGGTCTCAGAATGAGCAGTTCTTC.

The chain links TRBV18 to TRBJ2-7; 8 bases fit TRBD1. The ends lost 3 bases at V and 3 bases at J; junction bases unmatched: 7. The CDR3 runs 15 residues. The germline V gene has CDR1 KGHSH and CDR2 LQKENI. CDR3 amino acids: CASSPTGQGYYEQYF. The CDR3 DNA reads TGTGCCAGCTCACCGACTGGACAGGGTTACTACGAGCAGTACTTC.